The clone carrying this TCR beta chain was seen only a few times. This record belongs to a study of blood T cells in healthy people across ages. A sample-barcoded 5' primer and a J-beta primer mix were used in a second PCR of roughly 7 to 11 cycles. TCRdb independently ran MiXCR on the 5' RACE reads; one entry per CDR3 protein. The table shows 1 million or so distinct CDR3 sequences, with around 27% occurring only once. Germline loops: CDR1 SQVTM, CDR2 ANQGSEA. The CDR3 runs to 13 residues. Trimming stripped 5 bases from V and 4 bases from J, with 12 bases between. This same sample was also part of a study on T cells of mothers and their children. From that report: Study donors consisted of a few healthy Caucasian mothers and their six children. Extraction yielded RNA that went, in full, into cDNA synthesis at about 1.5 ug per 15 ul. Related mother-child pairs showed slightly higher but non-significant overlap than unrelated pairs.

The material sequenced was blood. The gene calls are TRBV29-1 and TRBJ2-4, with a possible D match to TRBD2 (5 bases). The sequence was obtained from a girl aged 2-10 years in good health. CDR3 nucleotides: TGCAGCGTTTACGAGGGATTAAAAAACATTCAGTACTTC. Encoded protein: CSVYEGLKNIQYF.